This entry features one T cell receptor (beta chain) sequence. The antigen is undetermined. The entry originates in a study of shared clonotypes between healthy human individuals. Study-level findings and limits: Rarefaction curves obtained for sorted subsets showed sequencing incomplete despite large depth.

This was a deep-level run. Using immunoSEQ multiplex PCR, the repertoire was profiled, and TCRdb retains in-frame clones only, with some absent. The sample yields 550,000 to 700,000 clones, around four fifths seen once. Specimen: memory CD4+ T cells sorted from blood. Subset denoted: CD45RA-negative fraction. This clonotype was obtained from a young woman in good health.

The CDR3 spells CASGAGDSLTGELFF. The CDR3 DNA follows: TGTGCTAGTGGTGCGGGGGACTCCCTCACCGGGGAGCTGTTTTTT. The chain employs TRBV12-5 and TRBJ2-2; 7 bases fit TRBD2. Per the germline V gene, CDR1 is LGHNT and CDR2 is FRNRAP. This CDR3 comprises 15 residues. The V segment lost 5 bases and the J segment 4 bases; nucleotides outside the gene matches: 7.